Listed here are 21 T cell receptor beta chains from one sample, sequenced in a study of T cells in Graves' hyperthyroidism and ophthalmopathy (dated by TCRdb to the late 2010s). The library was produced with multiplex PCR. The sequencer was an Illumina HiSeq 2000. TCR beta CDR3 regions were amplified from RNA transcripts. A first-round RT-PCR of the TCR CDR3 used the HTBI primer set with the Qiagen OneStep RT-PCR kit. TCRdb itself trimmed the public reads at Q25 with fastp, ran MiXCR and retained productive beta chains. Each CDR3 protein gets just one entry, which takes the most common genes and DNA from the rows behind it. The sample contains some 550,000 distinct CDR3 sequences, around 20% of them found a single time. Less than 30% of the sample is taken by the ten largest. The sequenced sample consisted of blood. The source of these receptors is a man between 18 and 29 years old with Graves' hyperthyroidism.

This clonotype has ten or more counts. The chain employs TRBV28 and TRBJ2-3, with TRBD1 matching over 8 bases. The CDR3 contains 15 residues. Per germline, CDR1 MDHEN and CDR2 SYDVKM. V was clipped by 1 base and J by 1 base; unmatched bases: 1. CDR3 protein: CASSLLGQGTDTQYF. The CDR3 coding sequence is TGTGCCAGCAGTTTATTGGGACAGGGCACAGATACGCAGTATTTT.

The chain couples TRBV5-1 to TRBJ1-2; D not certain. This CDR3 spans 13 amino acids. Deletions cut 8 bases from V and 2 bases from J, with 13 bases between. CDR1 SGHRS and CDR2 YFSETQ come from the germline V gene. The CDR3 nucleotides are TGCGCCAGTGCTGAGGGAATAAACTATGGCTACACCTTC. Encoded protein: CASAEGINYGYTF.

The chain recombines TRBV28 with TRBJ1-5, with D unresolved. Germline CDR1 is MDHEN and CDR2 is SYDVKM. V lost 1 base and J 11 bases, leaving 18 bases between the germline ends. The CDR3 totals 15 residues. DNA for the CDR3: TGTGCCAGCAGTTTATTCCGGATCCGGCCCCTTTCCCAGCATTTT. This translates into CASSLFRIRPLSQHF.

This clonotype showed up many times. The chain carries TRBV6-5 and TRBJ1-1; a weak D match, TRBD1 (6 bases). This CDR3 is 15 amino acids long. In germline, CDR1 is MNHEY, CDR2 SVGAGI. Trimming took 2 bases from V and 3 from J, leaving 13 bases between them. The CDR3 DNA sequence: TGTGCCAGCAGTTACGGACACAGGGTAGACACTGAAGCTTTCTTT. This encodes CASSYGHRVDTEAFF.

This clonotype was found many times. V gene TRBV9 combines with J gene TRBJ1-5, with D possibly TRBD1 on 5 matching bases. This CDR3 is built from 15 residues. The V gene lost 4 bases and the J gene lost 0 bases, with 11 bases spanning the gap. The germline V gene has CDR1 SGDLS and CDR2 YYNGEE. The CDR3 sequence: CASSSGTNSNQPQHF. The CDR3 bases are TGTGCCAGCAGCTCTGGGACCAATAGCAATCAGCCCCAGCATTTT.

The J gene is TRBJ2-7, the V gene TRBV20-1, with 8 bases fitting TRBD2. V lost 4 bases, J lost 0 bases, and 2 bases stayed unmatched. The CDR3 is made up of 13 amino acids. Germline CDR1 DFQATT, CDR2 SNEGSKA (reference sequence). CDR3 DNA: TGCAGTGCTATTAGCGGGAACTCCTACGAGCAGTACTTC. It yields the protein CSAISGNSYEQYF.

This clonotype occurred many times. The chain recombines TRBV7-9 with TRBJ2-5; D is unclear. From germline, CDR1 is SEHNR and CDR2 FQNEAQ (reference sequence). This CDR3 has 14 residues. Between the trimmed V and J ends, which lost 2 bases and 0 bases, there was a span of 7 bases. The CDR3 DNA follows: TGTGCCAGCAGCTTAACAGTGTACCAAGAGACCCAGTACTTC. Translated, it gives CASSLTVYQETQYF.

As for this clonotype: One end of the junction varies from germline; a read error may be responsible. The chain uses TRBV6-1 and TRBJ2-6, with D possibly TRBD2 on 7 matching bases. The CDR3 totals 16 residues. CDR1 and CDR2 from the germline V gene are MNHNS and SASEGT. CDR3 sequence reads: CSAEGGSSSGANVLTF. The DNA for the CDR3 is TGCTCCGCAGAGGGGGGGTCGAGCTCTGGGGCCAACGTCCTGACTTTC.

The V and J genes are TRBV28 and TRBJ1-1; 8 positions agree with TRBD1. The CDR3 has 14 residues. V shed 6 bases and J 8 bases; nucleotides not matched to a gene: 11. Germline CDR1 reads MDHEN; CDR2 reads SYDVKM. The CDR3 DNA reads TGTGCCAGCAGCCGCAGGGGGCGGAGGGGAGAAGCTTTCTTT. This sequence encodes CASSRRGRRGEAFF.

This clonotype has a handful of counts. The chain has TRBV5-1 and TRBJ1-3; D is unclear. This CDR3 is built from 15 residues. The germline V gene has CDR1 SGHRS and CDR2 YFSETQ. The V gene lost 1 base and the J gene lost 0 bases, with 8 bases spanning the gap. For the CDR3, the DNA is TGCGCCAGCAGCTTGTCTTGGAACTCTGGAAACACCATATATTTT. Translating gives CASSLSWNSGNTIYF.

This clonotype was seen a few times. The V call is TRBV3-1, the J call TRBJ1-1; weak D call: TRBD1 (5 bases). The CDR3 extends over 14 amino acids. Germline loops: CDR1 LGHDT, CDR2 YNNKEL (reference sequence). With 3 bases removed from V and 5 bases from J, the gap between germline ends came to 13 bases. CDR3 sequence: CASSHRRGGTEAFF. The CDR3, as DNA: TGTGCCAGCAGCCATAGAAGGGGAGGAACTGAAGCTTTCTTT.

V and J are TRBV12-3 or TRBV12-4 and TRBJ1-2; 8 nucleotides match TRBD1. This CDR3 contains 14 residues. The V gene end was trimmed by 6 bases and the J gene end by 2 bases; junction bases not matched to a gene: 5. This CDR3 reads CASRPRDRNYGYTF. In nucleotides, the CDR3 is TGTGCCAGCAGGCCCCGGGACAGGAACTATGGCTACACCTTC.

This clonotype has ten or more counts. J is TRBJ2-7 and V is TRBV28; D is unresolved. Germline lookup yields CDR1 MDHEN and CDR2 SYDVKM. V was pared by 3 bases and J by 3 bases, with 12 bases between. This CDR3 has 14 residues. The CDR3 nucleotides are TGTGCCAGCAGTTTGCCCACTTGGGGCTACGAGCAGTACTTC. Translating gives CASSLPTWGYEQYF.

This clonotype was counted many times. This chain's CDR3 is CASSLDPPREAFF. CDR3 in DNA: TGTGCCAGCAGCTTAGATCCCCCCAGGGAAGCTTTCTTT. The chain recombines TRBV11-2 with TRBJ1-1; no definite D call. The CDR3 totals 13 residues. Germline-derived CDR1 and CDR2 are SGHAT and FQNNGV. V gave up 0 bases and J gave up 8 bases, with 10 bases separating them.

The J gene is TRBJ1-2, the V gene TRBV30; weak D call: TRBD1 (5 bases). There are 14 residues in the CDR3. Germline CDR1 reads GTSNPN; CDR2 reads SVGIG (reference sequence). Trimming left V 0 bases short and J 7 bases short, with 15 bases between. The CDR3 loop is CAWSVLQGRGGYTF. The CDR3 DNA reads as TGTGCCTGGAGTGTACTCCAGGGCAGAGGTGGCTACACCTTC.

The chain joins TRBV13 to TRBJ1-6, with no clear D. This CDR3 contains 15 residues. V lost 5 bases and J lost 8, with 16 bases in between. Germline loops: CDR1 PRHDT, CDR2 FYEKMQ (reference sequence). This CDR3 is CASSTWEARDSPLHF. The CDR3 DNA follows: TGTGCCAGCAGCACGTGGGAGGCCCGGGATTCACCCCTCCACTTT.

This clonotype was detected only a few times. The V and J genes are TRBV6-1 and TRBJ1-5; 8 nucleotides agree with TRBD1. The CDR3 has 15 amino acids. Germline V lookup: CDR1 MNHNS, CDR2 SASEGT. V lost 6 bases, J lost 4 bases, and 8 bases stayed unmatched. The CDR3, as DNA: TGTGCCAGCAGCCCAGACAGGGGATGGAATCAGCCCCAGCATTTT. Translation: CASSPDRGWNQPQHF.

The sample holds many counts of this clonotype. The chain is built from TRBV10-3 and TRBJ1-1, with D hard to call. The CDR3 covers 15 residues. V lost 1 base to trimming and J lost 3 bases, with 12 bases between them. Germline values: CDR1 ENHRY, CDR2 SYGVKD. The CDR3 spells CAISELRQPDTEAFF. The CDR3 region has the DNA TGTGCCATCAGTGAGTTAAGGCAACCAGACACTGAAGCTTTCTTT.

In this sample, this clonotype turned up many times. The rearrangement uses TRBV20-1 and TRBJ2-5; D ambiguous. CDR3 length: 15 amino acids. CDR1 and CDR2 from the germline V gene are DFQATT and SNEGSKA (reference sequence). Trimming stripped 3 bases from V and 2 bases from J, with 16 bases between. The DNA of the CDR3 is TGCAGTGCTAGTGGGGATCTCCTACTTCAAGAGACCCAGTACTTC. The encoded protein is CSASGDLLLQETQYF.

Ten or more counts support this clonotype. The chain recombines TRBV20-1 with TRBJ2-5, with 8 bases that match TRBD2. The germline gives CDR1 DFQATT, CDR2 SNEGSKA (reference sequence). The CDR3 is made up of 12 amino acids. The DNA of the CDR3 is TGCAGCCGGGGGGGAGCGGGGTGGACCCAGTACTTC. Translating it yields CSRGGAGWTQYF.

This clonotype was detected only a few times. The chain combines TRBV3-1 with TRBJ1-1, with 10 nucleotides matching TRBD1. Germline assignment: CDR1 LGHDT and CDR2 YNNKEL (reference sequence). Trimming took 1 base from V and 6 from J; bases not matched to a gene: 2. The CDR3 runs to 14 residues. The DNA of the CDR3 is TGTGCCAGCAGCCAAGGGACAGGGGGATCTGAAGCTTTCTTT. This gives the protein CASSQGTGGSEAFF.